This TCR beta chain is drawn from a study of T cells in women clearing cervical HPV infection. About the research overall: Blood came at first lesion visit for cases, post-clearance for controls.

V dropped 5 bases and J dropped 1 base, with 14 bases sitting between them. The CDR3 contains 16 residues. The germline CDR1 and CDR2 sequences are SGHVS and FQNEAQ. Data came from immunoSEQ multiplex PCR; TCRdb stores just in-frame clones and leaves some out. The table for this sample gives about 30,000 clones. A word on this clone: Read sequence stops 3 residues before the CDR3 end, and the germline J gene provides the missing end.

This rearrangement joins TRBV7-8 to TRBJ1-4; D is possibly TRBD1 (6 bases). Input material: blood buffy coat. This clonotype originated in a woman between 18 and 69 years old with a cervical HPV16 infection that either progressed to CIN3+ or cleared (not recorded which). The CDR3 DNA, read in part, is TGTGCCAGCAGCATAGGCTGGGGGCGAACTAATGAAAAA. Encoded protein: CASSIGWGRTNEK. The whole CDR3 sequence reads CASSIGWGRTNEKLFF.